These 5 T cell receptor beta chains were sequenced from one sample in a study of long-term antiretroviral therapy in people with HIV (dated by TCRdb to between 2021 and 2024). The immunoSEQ hsTCRB v3.0 assay was used at survey level resolution to sequence the TRB variable region. The immuneACCESS repertoire file appears here via TCRdb, limited to in-frame rearrangements. These files lack a portion of the clones; in checked studies, under half of the deficit traces to unresolved V genes, and the cause of the others is not known. In all, the sample holds tens of thousands of clones, and over 75% of those were seen once. The top ten hold around 4.4% of the sample. The sequences come from unsorted PBMCs, collected 0.5 years after starting antiretroviral therapy. The source is a woman aged 18-35 years with HIV.

The table lists this clone with a count of one. V usage is TRBV7-2 and J usage is TRBJ2-7; D gene uncertain. This CDR3 spans 16 amino acids. The germline V gene has CDR1 SGHTA and CDR2 FQGNSA. With 1 base removed from V and 4 bases from J, the gap between germline ends came to 17 bases. CDR3 nucleotides: TGTGCCAGCAGCTTAGTGCCCCAGCCCGGAGATTACGAGCAGTACTTC. Translated: CASSLVPQPGDYEQYF. Full variable domain (missing parts from reference TRBV7-2 and TRBJ2-7): GAGVSQSPSNKVTEKGKDVELRCDPISGHTALYWYRQSLGQGLEFLIYFQGNSAPDKSGLPSDRFSAERTGGSVSTLTIQRTQQEDSAVYLCASSLVPQPGDYEQYFGPGTRLTVT.

This chain links TRBV6-4 with TRBJ1-2; D gene ambiguous. V lost 3 bases to trimming and J lost 5 bases, with 7 bases between them. The CDR3 runs 12 residues. Germline values: CDR1 MRHNA, CDR2 SNTAGT. CDR3 protein: CASSEGRYGYTF. CDR3 DNA sequence: TGTGCCAGCAGTGAAGGCCGGTATGGCTACACCTTC.

The gene calls are TRBV10-3 and TRBJ2-3; 10 bases match TRBD2. The CDR3 is 14 residues long. Germline V gene data show CDR1 as ENHRY and CDR2 as SYGVKD. J gave up 3 bases and V 4 bases, and 1 base lay outside the gene matches. CDR3 sequence reads: CAISVGLATDTQYF. CDR3 in DNA: TGTGCCATCAGTGTGGGACTAGCGACAGATACGCAGTATTTT.

The J gene is TRBJ2-7, the V gene TRBV7-2; D possibly corresponds to TRBD1 (5 bases). The germline V and J ends were trimmed by 0 bases and 5 bases, with 14 bases remaining between them. Germline assignment: CDR1 SGHTA and CDR2 FQGNSA. This CDR3 spans 15 amino acids. The CDR3 spells CASSLAWSGFNEQYF. In DNA form, the CDR3 reads TGTGCCAGCAGCTTAGCGTGGTCAGGGTTTAACGAGCAGTACTTC.

Notes on this clone: The same CDR3 arises from other DNA sequences in this sample as well. Here the CDR3 DNA reads TGTGCCAGCAGTCTTAGCGGGAGTCTTTACGAGCAGTACTTC. Encoded protein: CASSLSGSLYEQYF. The chain carries TRBV27 and TRBJ2-7; the match to TRBD2 covers 9 bases. The length of the CDR3 is 14 residues. V gave up 5 bases and J gave up 4 bases; unmatched junction bases: 6. The V gene's germline CDR1 is MNHEY and CDR2 SMNVEV (reference sequence).